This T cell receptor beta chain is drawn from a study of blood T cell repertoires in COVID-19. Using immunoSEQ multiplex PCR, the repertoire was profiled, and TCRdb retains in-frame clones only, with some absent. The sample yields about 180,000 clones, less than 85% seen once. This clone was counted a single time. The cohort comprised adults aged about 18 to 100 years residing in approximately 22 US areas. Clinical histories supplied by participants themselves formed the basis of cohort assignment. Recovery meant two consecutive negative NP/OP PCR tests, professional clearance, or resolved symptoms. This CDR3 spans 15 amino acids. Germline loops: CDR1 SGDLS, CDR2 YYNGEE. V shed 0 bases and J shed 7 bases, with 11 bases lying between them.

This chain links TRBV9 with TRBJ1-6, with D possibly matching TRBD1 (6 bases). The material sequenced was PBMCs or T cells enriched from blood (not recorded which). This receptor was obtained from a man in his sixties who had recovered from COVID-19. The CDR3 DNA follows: TGTGCCAGCAGCGTAGAGGGGACAAGGAATTCACCCCTCCACTTT. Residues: CASSVEGTRNSPLHF.